This TCR beta chain was captured by sequencing in a study of a mutant IDH1 vaccine in newly diagnosed glioma. About the study: Sex distribution of treated patients was roughly 62% male and roughly 38% female; mean age was around 42 years. Patients previously underwent radiotherapy, temozolomide, or both, and most underwent both.

Regarding the study as a whole: Evidence of vaccine-induced immune responses was documented in nearly 95% of patients. No link was apparently found between pseudoprogression and changes in top peripheral T cell clonotypes.

The V end was cut by 0 bases, the J end by 11 bases, with 14 bases between. The CDR3 has 15 residues. The germline CDR1 and CDR2 sequences are LNHDA and SQIVND (reference sequence). Notes on this clone: Antigen specificity is unknown.

Here immunoSEQ multiplex PCR was the method, and the copy in TCRdb shows in-frame clones only, minus some. There are about 88,000 clones in the sample; roughly four fifths occur only once, and around 5% lies in the top ten. Time point described: baseline, week 1 (first vaccination visit). Treatment here: pre-vaccination baseline after standard-of-care therapy. This specimen was PBMCs, taken from a glioma patient treated with radiotherapy, temozolomide or both. V usage is TRBV19 and J usage is TRBJ1-6, with D possibly matching TRBD1 (5 bases). The origin of this receptor is a man aged 35 to 55 with glioma. Some clones in this sample may be carry-over from other donors' samples. This CDR3 reads CASSIDPEGWAPLHF. DNA of the CDR3: TGTGCCAGTAGTATAGATCCGGAGGGGTGGGCACCCCTCCACTTT. The variable domain in full, completed from reference TRBV19 and TRBJ1-6, reads DGGITQSPKYLFRKEGQNVTLSCEQNLNHDAMYWYRQDPGQGLRLIYYSQIVNDFQKGDIAEGYSVSREKKESFPLTVTSAQKNPTAFYLCASSIDPEGWAPLHFGNGTRLTVT.